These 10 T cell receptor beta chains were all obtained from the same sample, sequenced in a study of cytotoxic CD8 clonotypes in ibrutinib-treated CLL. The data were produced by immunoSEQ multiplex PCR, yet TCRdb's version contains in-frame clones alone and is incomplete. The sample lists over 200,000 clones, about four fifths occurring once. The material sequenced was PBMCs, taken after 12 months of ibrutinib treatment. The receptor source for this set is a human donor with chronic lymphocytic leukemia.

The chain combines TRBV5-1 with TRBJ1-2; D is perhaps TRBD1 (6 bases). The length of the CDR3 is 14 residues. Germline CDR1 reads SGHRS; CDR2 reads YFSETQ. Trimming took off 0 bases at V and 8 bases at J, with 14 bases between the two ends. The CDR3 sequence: CASSLDSAGEGYTF. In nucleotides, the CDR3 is TGCGCCAGCAGCTTGGACTCGGCAGGGGAGGGCTACACCTTC.

CDR3 sequence: CASNPTYEQYF. The CDR3, as DNA: TGTGCCAGTAACCCAACCTACGAGCAGTACTTC. The chain uses TRBV19 and TRBJ2-7; no reliable D call. Germline V CDR1 and CDR2: LNHDA, SQIVND (reference sequence). Trimming took 7 bases from V and 2 from J, leaving 6 bases between them. This CDR3 comprises 11 residues.

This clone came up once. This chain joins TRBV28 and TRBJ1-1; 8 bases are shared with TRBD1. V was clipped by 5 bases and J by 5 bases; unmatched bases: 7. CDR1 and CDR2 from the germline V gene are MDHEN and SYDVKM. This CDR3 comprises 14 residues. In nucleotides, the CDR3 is TGTGCCAGCAGTCTCCGACAGGGGAGAACTGAAGCTTTCTTT. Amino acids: CASSLRQGRTEAFF.

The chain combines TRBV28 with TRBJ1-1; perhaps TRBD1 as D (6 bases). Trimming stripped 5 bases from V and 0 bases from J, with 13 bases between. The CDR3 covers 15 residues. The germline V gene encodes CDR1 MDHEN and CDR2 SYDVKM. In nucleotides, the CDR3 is TGTGCCAGCAGTCCAATAGGGGGTATGAACACTGAAGCTTTCTTT. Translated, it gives CASSPIGGMNTEAFF.

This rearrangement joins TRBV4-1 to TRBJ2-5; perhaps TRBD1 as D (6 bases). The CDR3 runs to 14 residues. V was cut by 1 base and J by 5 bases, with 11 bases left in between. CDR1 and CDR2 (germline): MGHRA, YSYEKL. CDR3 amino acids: CASSQAGAGETQYF. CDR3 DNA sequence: TGCGCCAGCAGCCAAGCAGGGGCAGGGGAGACCCAGTACTTC.

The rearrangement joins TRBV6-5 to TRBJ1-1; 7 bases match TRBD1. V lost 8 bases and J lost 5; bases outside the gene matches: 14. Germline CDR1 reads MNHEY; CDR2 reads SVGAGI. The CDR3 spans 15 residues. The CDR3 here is CASGIGSTGKTEAFF. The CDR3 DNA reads TGTGCCAGCGGAATTGGTTCGACAGGGAAGACTGAAGCTTTCTTT.

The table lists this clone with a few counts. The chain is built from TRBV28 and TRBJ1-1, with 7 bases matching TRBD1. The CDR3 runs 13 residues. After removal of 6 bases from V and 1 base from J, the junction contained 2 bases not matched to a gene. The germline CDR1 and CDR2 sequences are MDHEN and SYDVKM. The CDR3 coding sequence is TGTGCCAGCAGCCACAGGGGGAACACTGAAGCTTTCTTT. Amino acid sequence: CASSHRGNTEAFF.

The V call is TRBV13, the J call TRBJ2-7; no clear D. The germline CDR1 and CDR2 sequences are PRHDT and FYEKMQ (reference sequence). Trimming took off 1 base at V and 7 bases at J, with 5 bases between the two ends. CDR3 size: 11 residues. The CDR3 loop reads CASSLDGEQYF. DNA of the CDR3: TGTGCCAGCAGCTTAGATGGGGAGCAGTACTTC. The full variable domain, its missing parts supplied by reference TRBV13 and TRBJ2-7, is AAGVIQSPRHLIKEKRETATLKCYPIPRHDTVYWYQQGPGQDPQFLISFYEKMQSDKGSIPDRFSAQQFSDYHSELNMSSLELGDSALYFCASSLDGEQYFGPGTRLTVT.

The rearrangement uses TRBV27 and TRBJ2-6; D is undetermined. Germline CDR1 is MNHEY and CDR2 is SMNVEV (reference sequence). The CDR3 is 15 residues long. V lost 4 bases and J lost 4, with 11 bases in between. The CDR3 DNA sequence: TGTGCCAGCAGTTATGGGTGGGCGGGGGCCAACGTCCTGACTTTC. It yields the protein CASSYGWAGANVLTF.

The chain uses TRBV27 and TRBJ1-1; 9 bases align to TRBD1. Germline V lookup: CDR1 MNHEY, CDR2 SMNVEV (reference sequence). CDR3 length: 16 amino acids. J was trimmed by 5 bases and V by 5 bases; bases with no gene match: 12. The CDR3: CASSPRGQGGGTEAFF. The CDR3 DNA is TGTGCCAGCAGTCCGCGGGGACAGGGCGGCGGAACTGAAGCTTTCTTT.